At least ten counts were recorded for the clone carrying this T cell receptor beta chain. This entry comes from a study of CD8 T cells in ankylosing spondylitis. Germline-derived CDR1 and CDR2 are SQVTM and ANQGSEA. CDR3 size: 12 residues. V lost 0 bases to trimming and J lost 6 bases, with 7 bases between them. Using its own MiXCR run on the 5' RACE reads, TCRdb lists one record per CDR3 protein. In the table there are some 130,000 distinct CDR3 sequences, just under 7.5% of which are singletons. Sequencing used blood, either unsorted or a sorted T cell fraction (not recorded which). V gene TRBV29-1 combines with J gene TRBJ2-3, with D hard to call. This TCR came from a female donor with ankylosing spondylitis or in good health (not recorded which). CDR3 protein: CSVEDGWDTQYF. DNA of the CDR3: TGCAGCGTTGAAGATGGGTGGGATACGCAGTATTTT.